This passage covers 9 T cell receptor beta chains from one sample sequenced in a study of shared clonotypes between healthy human individuals. Assay: immunoSEQ multiplex PCR; the TCRdb copy retains only in-frame clones and omits some. The profile shows 800,000 to 1,200,000 clones, approximately 80% of them singletons. What was sequenced was memory CD4+ T cells from PBMCs. The subset is: CD45RA-negative fraction. Receptor source: a man aged 18 to 29 in good health. Some clones in this sample may be carry-over from other donors' samples.

This clone was seen only a few times. This chain connects TRBV13 to TRBJ2-1; TRBD2 matches 13 bases. From germline, CDR1 is PRHDT and CDR2 FYEKMQ (reference sequence). The CDR3 totals 15 residues. V gave up 5 bases and J gave up 8 bases; unmatched junction bases: 6. The CDR3 DNA reads as TGTGCCAGCAGCCGGACTAGCGGGAGTTGGGATGAGCAGTTCTTC. This encodes CASSRTSGSWDEQFF.

V usage is TRBV18 and J usage is TRBJ2-2; D may be TRBD1 (6 bases). CDR1 and CDR2 (germline): KGHSH, LQKENI. The CDR3 spans 16 residues. V gave up 3 bases and J gave up 1 base, with 12 bases separating them. The CDR3: CASSPKRTENTGELFF. The CDR3 bases are TGTGCCAGCTCACCGAAACGGACAGAGAACACCGGGGAGCTGTTTTTT.

The sample holds one count of this clone. The chain uses TRBV30 and TRBJ2-1; 8 bases are shared with TRBD1. Per germline, CDR1 GTSNPN and CDR2 SVGIG (reference sequence). The CDR3 is 15 residues long. The V gene end was trimmed by 4 bases and the J gene end by 6 bases; junction bases not matched to a gene: 11. The CDR3 DNA sequence: TGTGCCTGGAAGGATGGCAGGGGGCGCAGCAATGAGCAGTTCTTC. Its protein product is CAWKDGRGRSNEQFF.

The V call is TRBV4-2, the J call TRBJ1-1, with a possible D match to TRBD1 (5 bases). Germline values: CDR1 LGHNA, CDR2 YNFKEQ. The CDR3 has 14 amino acids. The V and J ends lost 1 base and 3 bases respectively, with 9 bases between them. The CDR3 loop is CASSQVGEYTEAFF. In DNA form, the CDR3 reads TGTGCCAGCAGCCAAGTGGGGGAGTACACTGAAGCTTTCTTT.

This rearrangement joins TRBV5-5 to TRBJ1-1, with D unclear. This CDR3 has 14 residues. Germline lookup yields CDR1 SGHKS and CDR2 YYEKEE (reference sequence). Deletions cut 3 bases from V and 3 bases from J, with 12 bases between. The CDR3 sequence is CASSSHRQYTEAFF. CDR3 bases: TGTGCCAGCAGCTCACACCGCCAGTACACTGAAGCTTTCTTT.

The chain recombines TRBV2 with TRBJ1-5; no reliable D call. The CDR3 totals 13 residues. V was shortened by 8 bases and J by 1 base, with 9 bases between the two germline ends. Germline assignment: CDR1 SNHLY and CDR2 FYNNEI. CDR3 bases: TGTGCCAGCTGCACTGACAGCAATCAGCCCCAGCATTTT. Its protein product is CASCTDSNQPQHF.

The rearrangement uses TRBV7-8 and TRBJ2-3, with a tentative D call TRBD2 (7 bases). This CDR3 has 18 residues. Germline CDR1 is SGHVS and CDR2 is FQNEAQ. V lost 5 bases and J 6 bases, leaving 27 bases between the germline ends. CDR3 nucleotides: TGTGCCAGCAGCCCATACCCTAGGGGGGGCCGAACCTCGGATACGCAGTATTTT. Its protein product is CASSPYPRGGRTSDTQYF.

The rearrangement uses TRBV11-1 and TRBJ2-6; D not resolved. The CDR3 has 16 amino acids. Germline CDR1 is SGHAT and CDR2 is FQDESV (reference sequence). V was cut by 2 bases and J by 0 bases, with 8 bases left in between. CDR3: CASSLSSGSGANVLTF. The CDR3 DNA follows: TGTGCCAGCAGCTTATCTTCCGGCTCTGGGGCCAACGTCCTGACTTTC.

A few counts support this clone. The J gene is TRBJ2-5, the V gene TRBV7-8, with D tentatively TRBD2 (5 bases). Looked up from germline, CDR1 is SGHVS and CDR2 is FQNEAQ. The CDR3 covers 13 residues. V lost 5 bases to trimming and J lost 5 bases, with 12 bases between them. The CDR3 coding sequence is TGTGCCAGCAGCGGAGTTAGGACTGAGACCCAGTACTTC. As protein: CASSGVRTETQYF.